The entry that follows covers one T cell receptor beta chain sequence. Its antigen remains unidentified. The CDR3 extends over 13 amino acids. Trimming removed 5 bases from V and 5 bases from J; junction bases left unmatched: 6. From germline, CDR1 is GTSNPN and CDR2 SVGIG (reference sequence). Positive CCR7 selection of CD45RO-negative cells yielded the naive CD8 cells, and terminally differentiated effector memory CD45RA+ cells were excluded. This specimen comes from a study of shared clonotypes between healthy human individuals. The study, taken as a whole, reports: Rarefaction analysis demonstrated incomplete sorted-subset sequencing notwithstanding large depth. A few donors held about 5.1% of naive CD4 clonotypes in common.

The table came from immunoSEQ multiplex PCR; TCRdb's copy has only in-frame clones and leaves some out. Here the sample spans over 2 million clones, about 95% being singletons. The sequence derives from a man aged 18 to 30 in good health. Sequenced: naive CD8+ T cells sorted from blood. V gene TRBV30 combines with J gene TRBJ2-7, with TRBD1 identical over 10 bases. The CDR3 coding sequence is TGTGCCTGGGACAGGGGGCTTGAGGACGAGCAGTACTTC. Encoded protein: CAWDRGLEDEQYF.